The 14 T cell receptor beta chains presented below share a single source sample, sequenced in a study of cytomegalovirus exposure and HLA in healthy donors. The PCR had 60 Vbeta and 13 Jbeta primers. Sequenced by immunoSEQ multiplex PCR; TCRdb stores in-frame clones only, minus some. The repertoire holds 150,000 to 200,000 clones, with about three quarters as singletons. Sequencing was carried out using PBMCs. The receptors stem from a female donor in good health and CMV-seronegative.

CDR3 in amino acids: CASSFLANTEAFF. In DNA, the CDR3 is TGTGCCAGCAGCTTTCTGGCAAACACTGAAGCTTTCTTT. The chain couples TRBV7-2 to TRBJ1-1, with no clear D. Germline loops: CDR1 SGHTA, CDR2 FQGNSA. CDR3 length: 13 residues. Trimming removed 3 bases at V and 2 bases at J, with 7 bases between.

V usage is TRBV9 and J usage is TRBJ2-3, with unresolved D. CDR1 is SGDLS and CDR2 is YYNGEE in the germline V gene. Trimming pared 0 bases from V and 6 bases from J, leaving 8 bases between. The length of the CDR3 is 13 residues. The CDR3 DNA is TGTGCCAGCAGCGTAGAATGGCGGGATACGCAGTATTTT. The encoded protein is CASSVEWRDTQYF.

This clone was counted a few times. CDR3 residues: CASSTQGAPNQPQHF. The CDR3 region has the DNA TGTGCCAGTAGTACCCAGGGGGCGCCGAATCAGCCCCAGCATTTT. The V gene is TRBV19, the J gene TRBJ1-5; TRBD1 aligns across 8 bases. CDR1 is LNHDA, CDR2 SQIVND, per germline (reference sequence). V shed 4 bases, J shed 4 bases, and the junction held 6 bases outside the gene matches. The CDR3 sequence is 15 residues long.

The chain employs TRBV9 and TRBJ1-5; tentative D call: TRBD1 (5 bases). CDR1 SGDLS and CDR2 YYNGEE come from the germline V gene. This CDR3 comprises 15 residues. V lost 3 bases and J lost 0, with 10 bases in between. The CDR3 nucleotides are TGTGCCAGCAGCGAGACAGCATATAGCAATCAGCCCCAGCATTTT. Translated: CASSETAYSNQPQHF.

This clone is a singleton in its sample. The CDR3 sequence: CATSRVWDRGETQYF. CDR3 nucleotides: TGTGCCACCAGCAGAGTGTGGGACAGGGGGGAGACCCAGTACTTC. The rearrangement uses TRBV15 and TRBJ2-5; 11 positions agree with TRBD1. This CDR3 is built from 15 residues. V shed 1 base, J shed 5 bases, and the junction held 3 bases outside the gene matches. Germline loops: CDR1 LNHNV, CDR2 YYDKDF (reference sequence).

This clone was detected only once. The genes are TRBV19 and TRBJ2-1; TRBD1 is a possible D gene (6 bases). Germline assignment: CDR1 LNHDA and CDR2 SQIVND (reference sequence). The CDR3 is made up of 17 amino acids. Between the trimmed V and J ends, which lost 3 bases and 8 bases, there was a span of 23 bases. CDR3 bases: TGTGCCAGTAGTATGCGAGGTCAGGGGTACCCTGAGGATGAGCAGTTCTTC. Amino acid sequence: CASSMRGQGYPEDEQFF.

To note about this clone: This specimen includes other DNA sequences encoding the same CDR3. The rearrangement links TRBV20-1 to TRBJ1-3; D is unresolved. CDR1 DFQATT and CDR2 SNEGSKA come from the germline V gene (reference sequence). The V gene lost 3 bases and the J gene lost 4 bases, with 4 bases spanning the gap. CDR3 length: 11 residues. CDR3 nucleotide sequence: TGCAGTGCTAGTGCGGGAAACACCATATATTTT. Translation: CSASAGNTIYF.

The gene calls are TRBV18 and TRBJ1-2, with 7 positions matching TRBD1. The J segment lost 5 bases and the V segment lost 2 bases, leaving 2 bases of the junction unmatched. This CDR3 has 13 residues. CDR1 is KGHSH and CDR2 is LQKENI in the germline V gene. CDR3 sequence (DNA): TGTGCCAGCTCACCAGCGGGACAGTATGGCTACACCTTC. It yields the protein CASSPAGQYGYTF.

The chain is built from TRBV5-1 and TRBJ2-5; 7 bases line up with TRBD1. Germline V CDR1 and CDR2: SGHRS, YFSETQ. The V and J ends lost 4 bases and 1 base, in that order; junction bases with no gene match: 7. The CDR3 runs 15 residues. CDR3 sequence: CASSRDSQAQETQYF. DNA for the CDR3: TGCGCCAGCAGCCGGGACAGCCAAGCCCAAGAGACCCAGTACTTC.

The V call is TRBV15, the J call TRBJ1-4; D remains ambiguous. The CDR3 sequence is 14 residues long. V was shortened by 5 bases and J by 2 bases, with 9 bases between the two germline ends. The germline V gene encodes CDR1 LNHNV and CDR2 YYDKDF (reference sequence). CDR3 loop: CATSPQLTNEKLFF. The CDR3 nucleotides read TGTGCCACCAGCCCCCAATTGACTAATGAAAAACTGTTTTTT.

The rearrangement links TRBV10-1 to TRBJ2-1, with 9 bases fitting TRBD1. The CDR3 runs to 15 residues. Trimming took 2 bases from V and 7 from J; bases not matched to a gene: 6. Germline CDR1 reads WNHNN; CDR2 reads SYGVQD (reference sequence). For the CDR3, the DNA is TGCGCCAGCAGTGAGGGGACAGGGTCGGAGAATGAGCAGTTCTTC. It encodes CASSEGTGSENEQFF.

The chain couples TRBV7-9 to TRBJ1-3, with D perhaps TRBD1 (6 bases). Germline values: CDR1 SEHNR, CDR2 FQNEAQ (reference sequence). The CDR3 is 15 amino acids. V lost 5 bases, J lost 0 bases, and 11 bases lay in between. The DNA for the CDR3 is TGTGCCAGCAGCCCCGGACAGTCCTCTGGAAACACCATATATTTT. It specifies CASSPGQSSGNTIYF.

As for this clone: Distinct nucleotide sequences in the sample also encode this CDR3. The chain recombines TRBV7-9 with TRBJ1-1, with a possible D match to TRBD1 (6 bases). V lost 3 bases and J lost 1, with 9 bases in between. The CDR3 sequence is 14 residues long. Germline V gene data show CDR1 as SEHNR and CDR2 as FQNEAQ (reference sequence). The CDR3 is CASSLGAPNTEAFF. CDR3 coding DNA: TGTGCCAGCAGCTTGGGGGCTCCGAACACTGAAGCTTTCTTT. Full variable domain (outside the CDR3, taken from reference TRBV7-9 and TRBJ1-1): DTGVSQNPRHKITKRGQNVTFRCDPISEHNRLYWYRQTLGQGPEFLTYFQNEAQLEKSRLLSDRFSAERPKGSFSTLEIQRTEQGDSAMYLCASSLGAPNTEAFFGQGTRLTVV.

The chain employs TRBV28 and TRBJ1-5; D uncertain. With 3 bases removed from V and 6 bases from J, the gap between germline ends came to 12 bases. Germline CDR1 MDHEN, CDR2 SYDVKM. This CDR3 is 14 amino acids long. This CDR3 reads CASSLGGLTQPQHF. The CDR3 DNA reads TGTGCCAGCAGTTTGGGAGGGCTTACTCAGCCCCAGCATTTT.